This T cell receptor (beta chain) was retrieved from a study of identical twins. V shed 5 bases, J shed 14 bases, and the junction held 9 bases outside the gene matches. Germline CDR1 and CDR2: SEHNR and FQNEAQ (reference sequence). The CDR3 is made up of 12 amino acids. TCRdb re-called the 5' RACE reads with MiXCR, one entry per CDR3 protein. The profile shows roughly 240,000 distinct CDR3 sequences, 7.5% of them singletons. This same sample was also taken into another study, of yellow fever vaccine responses in identical twins.

The chain links TRBV7-9 to TRBJ2-1; 7 bases fit TRBD2. The sequence was collected from a woman between 18 and 29 years old in good health. The sample comprised CD8+ T cells sorted from blood. DNA of the CDR3: TGTGCCAGCAGCAGAGGCGGGGGACGGGAGTTCTTC. This sequence encodes CASSRGGGREFF.